The entry that follows covers one TCR beta chain sequence. What it binds is unknown. The data derive from a study of cytomegalovirus exposure and HLA in healthy donors. Whole-study findings and limits: With high specificity and sensitivity, the classifier reportedly diagnosed cytomegalovirus status.

Profiling relied on immunoSEQ multiplex PCR, and the TCRdb table lists in-frame clones only, not all of them. The table records some 140,000 clones, 86% of them present only once. The specimen sequenced was PBMCs. This clonotype originated in a man aged 18 to 29 in good health and CMV-seronegative.

CDR3 DNA sequence: TGTGCCAGTAGTATTGGGCAGAACTACGAGCAGTACTTC. It translates to CASSIGQNYEQYF. The V call is TRBV19, the J call TRBJ2-7; D gene unclear. The CDR3 is made up of 13 amino acids. With 3 bases removed from V and 3 bases from J, the gap between germline ends came to 9 bases. In germline, CDR1 is LNHDA, CDR2 SQIVND (reference sequence).